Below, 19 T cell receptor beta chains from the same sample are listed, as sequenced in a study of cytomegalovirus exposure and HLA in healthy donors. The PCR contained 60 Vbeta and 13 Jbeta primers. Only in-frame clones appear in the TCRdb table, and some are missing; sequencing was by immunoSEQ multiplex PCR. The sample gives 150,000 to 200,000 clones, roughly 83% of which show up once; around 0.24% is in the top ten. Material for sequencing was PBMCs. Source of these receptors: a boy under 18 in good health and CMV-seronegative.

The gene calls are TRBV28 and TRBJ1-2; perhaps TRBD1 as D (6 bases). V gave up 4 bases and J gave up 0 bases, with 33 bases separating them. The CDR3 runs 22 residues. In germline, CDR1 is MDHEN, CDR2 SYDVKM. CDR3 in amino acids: CASSSQIPKRIQGLPPNYGYTF. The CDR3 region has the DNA TGTGCCAGCAGTTCCCAAATCCCAAAACGGATACAGGGTCTACCTCCTAACTATGGCTACACCTTC.

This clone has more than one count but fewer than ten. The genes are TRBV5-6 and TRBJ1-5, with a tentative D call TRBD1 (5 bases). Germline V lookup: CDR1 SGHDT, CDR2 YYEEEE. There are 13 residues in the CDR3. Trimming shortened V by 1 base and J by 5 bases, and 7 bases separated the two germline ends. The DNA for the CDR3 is TGTGCCAGCAGCTTGACCAGGGATCAGCCCCAGCATTTT. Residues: CASSLTRDQPQHF. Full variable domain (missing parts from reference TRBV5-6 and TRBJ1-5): DAGVTQSPTHLIKTRGQQVTLRCSPKSGHDTVSWYQQALGQGPQFIFQYYEEEERQRGNFPDRFSGHQFPNYSSELNVNALLLGDSALYLCASSLTRDQPQHFGDGTRLSIL.

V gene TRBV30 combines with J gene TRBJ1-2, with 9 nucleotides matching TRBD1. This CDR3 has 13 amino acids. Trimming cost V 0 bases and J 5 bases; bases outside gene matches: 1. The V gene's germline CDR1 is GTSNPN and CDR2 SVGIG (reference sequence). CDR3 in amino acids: CAWSVGTGYGYTF. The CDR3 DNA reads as TGTGCCTGGAGTGTGGGGACAGGGTATGGCTACACCTTC.

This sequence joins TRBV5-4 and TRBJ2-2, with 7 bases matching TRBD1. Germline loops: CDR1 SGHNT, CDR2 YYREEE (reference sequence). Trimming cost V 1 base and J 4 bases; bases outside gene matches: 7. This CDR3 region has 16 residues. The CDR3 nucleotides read TGTGCCAGCAGCTTGTCTAATACAGGGGTCACCGGGGAGCTGTTTTTT. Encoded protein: CASSLSNTGVTGELFF.

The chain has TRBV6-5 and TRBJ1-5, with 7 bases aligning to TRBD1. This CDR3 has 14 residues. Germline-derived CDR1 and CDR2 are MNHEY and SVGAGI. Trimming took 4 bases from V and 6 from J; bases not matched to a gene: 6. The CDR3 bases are TGTGCCAGCAGTTCAGGGGGTTCGGGTCAGCCCCAGCATTTT. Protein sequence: CASSSGGSGQPQHF.

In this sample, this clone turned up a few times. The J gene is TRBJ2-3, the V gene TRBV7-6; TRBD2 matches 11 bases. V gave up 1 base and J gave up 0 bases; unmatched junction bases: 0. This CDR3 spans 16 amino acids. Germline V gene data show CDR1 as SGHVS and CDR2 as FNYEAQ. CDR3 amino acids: CASSLGLAGSTDTQYF. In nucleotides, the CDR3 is TGTGCCAGCAGCTTAGGACTAGCGGGAAGCACAGATACGCAGTATTTT. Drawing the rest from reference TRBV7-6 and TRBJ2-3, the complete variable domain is GAGVSQSPRYKVTKRGQDVALRCDPISGHVSLYWYRQALGQGPEFLTYFNYEAQQDKSGLPNDRFSAERPEGSISTLTIQRTEQRDSAMYRCASSLGLAGSTDTQYFGPGTRLTVL.

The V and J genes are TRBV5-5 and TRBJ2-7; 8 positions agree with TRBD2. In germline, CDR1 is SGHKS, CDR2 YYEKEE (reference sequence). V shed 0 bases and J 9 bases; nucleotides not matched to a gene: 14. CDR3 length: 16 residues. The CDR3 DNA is TGTGCCAGCAGCTTGGCTGGTGCGGGGGGTTCTGGTGGGCAGTACTTC. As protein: CASSLAGAGGSGGQYF. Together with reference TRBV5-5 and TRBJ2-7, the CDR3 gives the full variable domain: DAGVTQSPTHLIKTRGQQVTLRCSPISGHKSVSWYQQVLGQGPQFIFQYYEKEERGRGNFPDRFSARQFPNYSSELNVNALLLGDSALYLCASSLAGAGGSGGQYFGPGTRLTVT.

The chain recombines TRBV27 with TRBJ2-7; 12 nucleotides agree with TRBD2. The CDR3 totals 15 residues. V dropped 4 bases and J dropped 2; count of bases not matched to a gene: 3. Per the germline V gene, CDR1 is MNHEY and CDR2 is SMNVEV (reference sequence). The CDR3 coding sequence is TGTGCCAGCAGTTCCCTAGCGGGAGGGCCCTACGAGCAGTACTTC. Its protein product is CASSSLAGGPYEQYF.

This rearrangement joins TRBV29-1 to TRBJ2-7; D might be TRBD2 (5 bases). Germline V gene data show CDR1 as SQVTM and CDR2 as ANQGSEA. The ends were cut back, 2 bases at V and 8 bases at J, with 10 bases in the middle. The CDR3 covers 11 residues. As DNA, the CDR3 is TGCAGCGTTGAATCCGACTATAAGCAGTACTTC. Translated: CSVESDYKQYF.

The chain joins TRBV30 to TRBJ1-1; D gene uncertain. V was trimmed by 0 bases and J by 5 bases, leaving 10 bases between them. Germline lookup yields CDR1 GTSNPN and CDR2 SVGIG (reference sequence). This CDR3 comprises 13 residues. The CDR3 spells CAWSVIGSTEAFF. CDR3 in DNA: TGTGCCTGGAGTGTAATCGGGAGTACTGAAGCTTTCTTT.

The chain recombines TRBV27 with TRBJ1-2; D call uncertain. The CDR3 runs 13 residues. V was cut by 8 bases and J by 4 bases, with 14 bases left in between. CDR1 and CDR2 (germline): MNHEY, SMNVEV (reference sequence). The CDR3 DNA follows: TGTGCCAGCGGCAGGTCGCCGGTCTATGGCTACACCTTC. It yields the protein CASGRSPVYGYTF.

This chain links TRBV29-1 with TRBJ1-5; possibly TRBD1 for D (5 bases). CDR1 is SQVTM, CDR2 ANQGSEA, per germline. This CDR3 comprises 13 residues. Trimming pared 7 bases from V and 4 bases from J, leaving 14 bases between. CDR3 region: CSAGTGLNQPQHF. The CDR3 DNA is TGCAGCGCTGGGACGGGACTGAATCAGCCCCAGCATTTT.

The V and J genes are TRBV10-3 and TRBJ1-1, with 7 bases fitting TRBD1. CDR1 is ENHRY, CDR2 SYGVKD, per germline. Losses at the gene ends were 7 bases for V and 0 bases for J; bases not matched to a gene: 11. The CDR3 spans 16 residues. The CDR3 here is CAINQDRTKMNTEAFF. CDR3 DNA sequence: TGTGCCATCAACCAGGACAGGACCAAAATGAACACTGAAGCTTTCTTT.

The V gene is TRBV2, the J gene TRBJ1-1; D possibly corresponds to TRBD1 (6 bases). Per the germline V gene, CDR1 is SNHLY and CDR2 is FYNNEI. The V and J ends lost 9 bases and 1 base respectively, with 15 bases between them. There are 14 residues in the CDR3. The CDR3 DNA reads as TGTGCCAGTTCTTGGGGGCGAAAGAACACTGAAGCTTTCTTT. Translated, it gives CASSWGRKNTEAFF.

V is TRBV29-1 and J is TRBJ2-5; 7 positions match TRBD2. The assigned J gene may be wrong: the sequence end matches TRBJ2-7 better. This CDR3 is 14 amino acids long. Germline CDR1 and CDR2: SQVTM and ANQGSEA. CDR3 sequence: CSVRSAGSGGEQYF. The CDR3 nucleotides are TGCAGCGTTAGGTCAGCGGGAAGCGGTGGCGAGCAGTACTTC.

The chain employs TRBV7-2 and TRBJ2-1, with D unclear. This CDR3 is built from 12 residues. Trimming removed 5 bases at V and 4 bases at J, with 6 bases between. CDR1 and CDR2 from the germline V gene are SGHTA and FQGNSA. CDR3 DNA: TGTGCCAGCAGCCTAATGTACAATGAGCAGTTCTTC. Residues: CASSLMYNEQFF. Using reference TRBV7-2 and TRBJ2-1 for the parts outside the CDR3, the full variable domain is GAGVSQSPSNKVTEKGKDVELRCDPISGHTALYWYRQSLGQGLEFLIYFQGNSAPDKSGLPSDRFSAERTGGSVSTLTIQRTQQEDSAVYLCASSLMYNEQFFGPGTRLTVL.

CDR3 loop: CAISESTGNQPQHF. Here the CDR3 DNA reads TGTGCCATCAGTGAGTCAACAGGGAATCAGCCCCAGCATTTT. The V and J genes are TRBV10-3 and TRBJ1-5, with D possibly being TRBD1 (6 bases). The germline V gene encodes CDR1 ENHRY and CDR2 SYGVKD. Trimming took 0 bases from V and 4 from J, leaving 7 bases between them. This CDR3 has 14 residues.

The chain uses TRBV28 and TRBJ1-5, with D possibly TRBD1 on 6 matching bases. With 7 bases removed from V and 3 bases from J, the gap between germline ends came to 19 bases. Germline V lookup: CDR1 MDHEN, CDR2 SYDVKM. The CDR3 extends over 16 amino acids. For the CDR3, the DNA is TGTGCCAGCAAATACGGACAGAACCAAATCAATCAGCCCCAGCATTTT. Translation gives CASKYGQNQINQPQHF. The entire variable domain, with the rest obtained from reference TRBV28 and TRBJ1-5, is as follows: DVKVTQSSRYLVKRTGEKVFLECVQDMDHENMFWYRQDPGLGLRLIYFSYDVKMKEKGDIPEGYSVSREKKERFSLILESASTNQTSMYLCASKYGQNQINQPQHFGDGTRLSIL.

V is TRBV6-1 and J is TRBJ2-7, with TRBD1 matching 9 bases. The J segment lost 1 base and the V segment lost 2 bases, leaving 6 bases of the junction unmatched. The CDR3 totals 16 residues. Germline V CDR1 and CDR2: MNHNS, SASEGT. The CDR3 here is CASSETGGKKSYEQYF. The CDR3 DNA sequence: TGTGCCAGCAGTGAAACAGGGGGCAAGAAATCCTACGAGCAGTACTTC.